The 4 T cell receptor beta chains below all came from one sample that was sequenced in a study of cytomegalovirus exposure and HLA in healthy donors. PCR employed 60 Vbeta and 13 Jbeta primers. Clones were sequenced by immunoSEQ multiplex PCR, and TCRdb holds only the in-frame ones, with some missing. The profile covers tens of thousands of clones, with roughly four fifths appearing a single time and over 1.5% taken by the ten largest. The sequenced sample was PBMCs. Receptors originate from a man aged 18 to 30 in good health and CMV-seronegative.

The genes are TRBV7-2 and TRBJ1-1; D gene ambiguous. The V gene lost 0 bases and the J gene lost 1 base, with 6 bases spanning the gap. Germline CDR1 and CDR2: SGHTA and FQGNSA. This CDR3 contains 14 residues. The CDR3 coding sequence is TGTGCCAGCAGCTTAGCGGGCACGAACACTGAAGCTTTCTTT. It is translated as CASSLAGTNTEAFF.

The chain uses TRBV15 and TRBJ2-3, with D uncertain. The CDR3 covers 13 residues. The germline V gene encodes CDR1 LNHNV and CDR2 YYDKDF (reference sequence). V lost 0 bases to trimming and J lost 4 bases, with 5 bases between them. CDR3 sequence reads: CATSREEPDTQYF. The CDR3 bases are TGTGCCACCAGCAGAGAGGAGCCAGATACGCAGTATTTT.

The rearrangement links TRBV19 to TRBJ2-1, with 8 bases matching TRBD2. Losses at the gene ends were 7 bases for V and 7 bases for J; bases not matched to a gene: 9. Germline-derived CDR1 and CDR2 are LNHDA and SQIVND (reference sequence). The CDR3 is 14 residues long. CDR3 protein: CASKDTGGPNEQFF. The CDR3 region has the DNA TGTGCCAGTAAGGATACGGGAGGGCCTAATGAGCAGTTCTTC. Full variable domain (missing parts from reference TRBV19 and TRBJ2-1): DGGITQSPKYLFRKEGQNVTLSCEQNLNHDAMYWYRQDPGQGLRLIYYSQIVNDFQKGDIAEGYSVSREKKESFPLTVTSAQKNPTAFYLCASKDTGGPNEQFFGPGTRLTVL.

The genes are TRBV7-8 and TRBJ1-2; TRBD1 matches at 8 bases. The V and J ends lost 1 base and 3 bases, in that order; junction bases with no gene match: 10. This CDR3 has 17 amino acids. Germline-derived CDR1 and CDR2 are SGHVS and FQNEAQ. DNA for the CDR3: TGTGCCAGCAGCTTAGAGGTTTCCAGGGGGCTATACTATGGCTACACCTTC. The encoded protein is CASSLEVSRGLYYGYTF.